These T cell receptor beta chains were read from a single sample in a study of regulatory T cells in long-lasting Graves disease. One entry per CDR3 protein results from TCRdb running MiXCR on the multiplex PCR reads. The data contain under 500,000 distinct CDR3 sequences, less than 25% of them singletons. The sequencing used peripheral blood mononuclear cells (PBMCs), collected when the disease was refractory, from a patient treated with antithyroid drugs. The receptors here all came from a female donor with Graves disease. Each CDR3 is given with its conserved first and last residue. The D gene is left open where the match is weak. Size tells how often a clone was seen (once, few, many) or the class of an expanded clone, and some rows leave it out.

d_call: TRBD2; v_call: TRBV12-3/TRBV12-4; j_call: TRBJ2-7; clone_size: many; cdr3_aa: CASRQASGPSYEQYF; cdr3_nt: TGTGCCAGCAGACAAGCTAGCGGACCATCCTACGAGCAGTACTTC
d_call: TRBD2; v_call: TRBV29-1; j_call: TRBJ2-7; clone_size: .; cdr3_aa: CSVRGSLVGGRTYEQYF; cdr3_nt: TGCAGCGTGAGGGGTTCCCTCGTCGGCGGGAGGACCTACGAGCAGTACTTC
d_call: .; v_call: TRBV12-5; j_call: TRBJ2-1; clone_size: .; cdr3_aa: CASGWSEQGEYNEQFF; cdr3_nt: TGTGCTAGTGGTTGGTCGGAACAGGGCGAATACAATGAGCAGTTCTTC
d_call: .; v_call: TRBV7-3; j_call: TRBJ2-7; clone_size: .; cdr3_aa: CASSGSGTSGAYEQYF; cdr3_nt: TGTGCCAGCAGCGGTTCCGGGACCTCGGGCGCCTACGAGCAGTACTTC
d_call: TRBD1; v_call: TRBV27; j_call: TRBJ2-7; clone_size: .; cdr3_aa: CASGLTGWNEQYF; cdr3_nt: TGTGCCAGCGGCCTGACAGGGTGGAACGAGCAGTACTTC
d_call: .; v_call: TRBV25-1; j_call: TRBJ1-6; clone_size: .; cdr3_aa: CASRGLGVGSPLHF; cdr3_nt: TGTGCCAGCCGGGGCCTGGGAGTAGGATCACCCCTCCACTTT
d_call: .; v_call: TRBV28; j_call: TRBJ2-2; clone_size: many; cdr3_aa: CASSFLSGELFF; cdr3_nt: TGTGCCAGCAGTTTTTTATCCGGGGAGCTGTTTTTT
d_call: .; v_call: TRBV12-3/TRBV12-4; j_call: TRBJ2-7; clone_size: many; cdr3_aa: CASSLAVGKQYF; cdr3_nt: TGTGCCAGCAGTTTAGCGGTGGGTAAGCAGTACTTC
d_call: .; v_call: TRBV11-1; j_call: TRBJ2-5; clone_size: many; cdr3_aa: CASSSSGRLQETQYF; cdr3_nt: TGTGCCAGCAGCTCCTCCGGGCGGCTCCAAGAGACCCAGTACTTC
d_call: .; v_call: TRBV7-2; j_call: TRBJ2-5; clone_size: many; cdr3_aa: CASSTEETQYF; cdr3_nt: TGTGCCAGCAGCACGGAAGAGACCCAGTACTTC
d_call: .; v_call: TRBV7-2; j_call: TRBJ2-6; clone_size: .; cdr3_aa: CASSLQGGFGANVLTF; cdr3_nt: TGTGCCAGCAGCTTACAGGGAGGTTTTGGGGCCAACGTCCTGACTTTC
d_call: .; v_call: TRBV6-2/TRBV6-3; j_call: TRBJ2-5; clone_size: few; cdr3_aa: CASSYWTAYQETQYF; cdr3_nt: TGTGCCAGCAGTTATTGGACAGCGTACCAAGAGACCCAGTACTTC
d_call: TRBD1; v_call: TRBV7-2; j_call: TRBJ1-5; clone_size: many; cdr3_aa: CASSPGQGKIQPQHF; cdr3_nt: TGTGCCAGCAGCCCAGGACAGGGGAAGATTCAGCCCCAGCATTTT
d_call: TRBD1; v_call: TRBV7-8; j_call: TRBJ1-3; clone_size: .; cdr3_aa: CASSHRGSGNTIYF; cdr3_nt: TGTGCCAGCAGCCACAGGGGTTCTGGAAACACCATATATTTT
d_call: TRBD2; v_call: TRBV10-1; j_call: TRBJ2-5; clone_size: many; cdr3_aa: CATSPGLAGGQETQYF; cdr3_nt: TGCGCCACCTCACCCGGACTAGCGGGAGGACAAGAGACCCAGTACTTC
d_call: TRBD1; v_call: TRBV6-2/TRBV6-3; j_call: TRBJ2-7; clone_size: few; cdr3_aa: CASSPSGQGYEQYF; cdr3_nt: TGTGCCAGCAGTCCCTCGGGACAGGGTTACGAGCAGTACTTC
d_call: .; v_call: TRBV6-2/TRBV6-3; j_call: TRBJ1-5; clone_size: many; cdr3_aa: CASSYDRRVRNQPQHF; cdr3_nt: TGTGCCAGCAGTTACGATCGCAGGGTACGAAATCAGCCCCAGCATTTT
d_call: .; v_call: TRBV3-1; j_call: TRBJ2-7; clone_size: many; cdr3_aa: CASSQDTAEQYF; cdr3_nt: TGTGCCAGCAGCCAAGATACGGCGGAGCAGTACTTC
d_call: TRBD1; v_call: TRBV20-1; j_call: TRBJ2-5; clone_size: .; cdr3_aa: CSAENRGPGSTGLETQYF; cdr3_nt: TGCAGTGCTGAAAACAGGGGGCCTGGTTCCACAGGTTTAGAGACCCAGTACTTC
d_call: TRBD2; v_call: TRBV2; j_call: TRBJ2-5; clone_size: .; cdr3_aa: CASSPLRTSEQETRYF; cdr3_nt: TGTGCCAGCAGCCCCTTGCGGACTAGCGAGCAAGAGACCCGGTACTTC
d_call: TRBD1; v_call: TRBV4-1; j_call: TRBJ1-2; clone_size: .; cdr3_aa: CASSQPWDRGPGRGGYTF; cdr3_nt: TGCGCCAGCAGCCAACCTTGGGACAGGGGGCCAGGCAGGGGTGGCTACACCTTC
d_call: .; v_call: TRBV6-1; j_call: TRBJ1-5; clone_size: .; cdr3_aa: CASLGGQGKSNQPQHF; cdr3_nt: TGTGCCAGCTTGGGGGGGCAGGGCAAAAGCAATCAGCCCCAGCATTTT
d_call: TRBD2; v_call: TRBV15; j_call: TRBJ2-5; clone_size: many; cdr3_aa: CATSRAGGRWDETQYF; cdr3_nt: TGTGCCACCAGCAGAGCGGGCGGGAGGTGGGACGAGACCCAGTACTTC
d_call: .; v_call: TRBV7-9; j_call: TRBJ2-5; clone_size: few; cdr3_aa: CASSLQSYQETQYF; cdr3_nt: TGTGCCAGCAGCTTACAATCGTACCAAGAGACCCAGTACTTC
d_call: TRBD2; v_call: TRBV20-1; j_call: TRBJ2-7; clone_size: few; cdr3_aa: CSASGLALPEEQYF; cdr3_nt: TGCAGTGCTAGCGGACTAGCGCTCCCGGAGGAGCAGTACTTC
d_call: TRBD2; v_call: TRBV4-2; j_call: TRBJ2-5; clone_size: .; cdr3_aa: CASSQDILAADQETQYF; cdr3_nt: TGTGCCAGCAGCCAAGATATACTAGCGGCCGACCAAGAGACCCAGTACTTC
d_call: TRBD1; v_call: TRBV28; j_call: TRBJ1-1; clone_size: many; cdr3_aa: CASSPTDRGGTEAFF; cdr3_nt: TGTGCCAGCAGTCCCACCGACAGGGGCGGGACTGAAGCTTTCTTT
d_call: TRBD1; v_call: TRBV28; j_call: TRBJ1-4; clone_size: .; cdr3_aa: CASSLTGAVEKLFF; cdr3_nt: TGTGCCAGCAGTTTGACAGGGGCTGTCGAAAAACTGTTTTTT
d_call: .; v_call: TRBV6-5; j_call: TRBJ2-7; clone_size: many; cdr3_aa: CASSYSISSYEQYF; cdr3_nt: TGTGCCAGCAGTTACTCGATCAGCTCCTACGAGCAGTACTTC
d_call: .; v_call: TRBV6-5; j_call: TRBJ2-7; clone_size: few; cdr3_aa: CASSYGAGNTYEQYF; cdr3_nt: TGTGCCAGCAGTTACGGGGCCGGGAATACATACGAGCAGTACTTC
d_call: .; v_call: TRBV12-3/TRBV12-4; j_call: TRBJ2-2; clone_size: many; cdr3_aa: CASSSGSSGELFF; cdr3_nt: TGTGCCAGCAGTTCGGGGTCGTCCGGGGAGCTGTTTTTT
d_call: TRBD2; v_call: TRBV5-1; j_call: TRBJ2-7; clone_size: few; cdr3_aa: CASSLFASGAYEQYF; cdr3_nt: TGCGCCAGCAGCTTGTTCGCTAGCGGTGCCTACGAGCAGTACTTC
d_call: .; v_call: TRBV27; j_call: TRBJ1-6; clone_size: few; cdr3_aa: CASSLFGHLDSPLHF; cdr3_nt: TGTGCCAGCAGTTTATTCGGCCACCTGGATTCACCCCTCCACTTT
d_call: .; v_call: TRBV27; j_call: TRBJ2-7; clone_size: .; cdr3_aa: CASSPGGGGSYEQYF; cdr3_nt: TGTGCCAGCAGTCCTGGGGGGGGCGGCTCCTACGAGCAGTACTTC
d_call: TRBD1; v_call: TRBV7-2; j_call: TRBJ2-5; clone_size: few; cdr3_aa: CASSVHRGQETQYF; cdr3_nt: TGTGCCAGCAGCGTTCACAGGGGGCAAGAGACCCAGTACTTC
d_call: TRBD1; v_call: TRBV7-9; j_call: TRBJ1-4; clone_size: .; cdr3_aa: CASSPDPGQGYEKLFF; cdr3_nt: TGTGCCAGCAGCCCAGACCCGGGACAGGGCTACGAAAAACTGTTTTTT
d_call: .; v_call: TRBV7-2; j_call: TRBJ2-2; clone_size: few; cdr3_aa: CASSLVMGAANTGELFF; cdr3_nt: TGTGCCAGCAGCTTAGTCATGGGAGCGGCGAACACCGGGGAGCTGTTTTTT
d_call: TRBD1; v_call: TRBV11-2; j_call: TRBJ2-7; clone_size: many; cdr3_aa: CASSLRGQGIYEQYF; cdr3_nt: TGTGCCAGCAGCTTAAGGGGACAGGGGATTTACGAGCAGTACTTC
d_call: .; v_call: TRBV6-1; j_call: TRBJ2-2; clone_size: .; cdr3_aa: CASSEIRGGSGELFF; cdr3_nt: TGTGCCAGCAGTGAAATCAGGGGGGGCTCCGGGGAGCTGTTTTTT
d_call: .; v_call: TRBV24-1; j_call: TRBJ1-5; clone_size: few; cdr3_aa: CATVHAAGQPQHF; cdr3_nt: TGTGCCACCGTACATGCTGCGGGTCAGCCCCAGCATTTT
d_call: .; v_call: TRBV12-3/TRBV12-4; j_call: TRBJ2-1; clone_size: few; cdr3_aa: CASSLAVGGSYNEQFF; cdr3_nt: TGTGCCAGCAGTTTAGCTGTAGGGGGCTCCTACAATGAGCAGTTCTTC
d_call: .; v_call: TRBV27; j_call: TRBJ1-2; clone_size: few; cdr3_aa: CASSSAIDWGYTF; cdr3_nt: TGTGCCAGCAGTTCCGCCATCGATTGGGGCTACACCTTC
d_call: TRBD2; v_call: TRBV5-1; j_call: TRBJ2-2; clone_size: .; cdr3_aa: CASSQQRAGGSTGELFF; cdr3_nt: TGCGCCAGCAGCCAGCAACGGGCGGGAGGTAGCACCGGGGAGCTGTTTTTT
d_call: TRBD1; v_call: TRBV27; j_call: TRBJ1-1; clone_size: many; cdr3_aa: CASSLGTELNTEAFF; cdr3_nt: TGTGCCAGCAGTTTGGGGACAGAATTGAACACTGAAGCTTTCTTT
d_call: TRBD1; v_call: TRBV24-1; j_call: TRBJ2-7; clone_size: once; cdr3_aa: CATSDPRQGVVHEQYF; cdr3_nt: TGTGCCACCAGTGATCCAAGACAGGGGGTAGTCCACGAGCAGTACTTC
d_call: TRBD2; v_call: TRBV27; j_call: TRBJ2-7; clone_size: .; cdr3_aa: CASSLSGGWYEQYF; cdr3_nt: TGTGCCAGCAGTTTGTCGGGAGGATGGTACGAGCAGTACTTC
d_call: .; v_call: TRBV12-3/TRBV12-4; j_call: TRBJ2-2; clone_size: .; cdr3_aa: CVSSSTGELFF; cdr3_nt: TGTGTCAGCAGTTCTACCGGGGAGCTGTTTTTT
d_call: .; v_call: TRBV20-1; j_call: TRBJ2-7; clone_size: .; cdr3_aa: CSARGQGGHEQYF; cdr3_nt: TGCAGTGCTAGAGGACAGGGAGGACACGAGCAGTACTTC
d_call: .; v_call: TRBV7-9; j_call: TRBJ1-1; clone_size: .; cdr3_aa: CASSENQGLAFF; cdr3_nt: TGTGCCAGCAGCGAGAATCAGGGTTTAGCTTTCTTT
d_call: TRBD2; v_call: TRBV7-2; j_call: TRBJ2-5; clone_size: few; cdr3_aa: CASSSVAGRGETQYF; cdr3_nt: TGTGCCAGCAGCTCTGTAGCGGGAAGGGGGGAGACCCAGTACTTC
d_call: .; v_call: TRBV30; j_call: TRBJ1-1; clone_size: many; cdr3_aa: CAWMGAYDTEAFF; cdr3_nt: TGTGCCTGGATGGGGGCATACGACACTGAAGCTTTCTTT
d_call: .; v_call: TRBV6-1; j_call: TRBJ2-7; clone_size: many; cdr3_aa: CASSEALALYEQYF; cdr3_nt: TGTGCCAGCAGTGAAGCGCTAGCGCTCTACGAGCAGTACTTC
d_call: .; v_call: TRBV28; j_call: TRBJ2-4; clone_size: many; cdr3_aa: CASSWVGRWVSIQYF; cdr3_nt: TGTGCCAGCTCCTGGGTGGGCAGATGGGTGTCCATTCAGTACTTC
d_call: TRBD2; v_call: TRBV28; j_call: TRBJ2-1; clone_size: .; cdr3_aa: CASLGGASSGRRSSYNEQFF; cdr3_nt: TGTGCCAGCCTCGGTGGCGCGTCTAGCGGGCGCCGGAGCTCCTACAATGAGCAGTTCTTC
d_call: .; v_call: TRBV29-1; j_call: TRBJ2-2; clone_size: .; cdr3_aa: CSVVLASENTGELFF; cdr3_nt: TGCAGCGTTGTCTTGGCTAGCGAAAACACCGGGGAGCTGTTTTTT
d_call: .; v_call: TRBV2; j_call: TRBJ2-2; clone_size: few; cdr3_aa: CASSFLGGPTGELFF; cdr3_nt: TGTGCCAGCAGCTTTCTCGGGGGGCCGACCGGGGAGCTGTTTTTT
d_call: TRBD1; v_call: TRBV6-1; j_call: TRBJ2-7; clone_size: many; cdr3_aa: CASTRGQGAYEQYF; cdr3_nt: TGTGCCAGCACTCGAGGACAGGGAGCCTACGAGCAGTACTTC
d_call: .; v_call: TRBV6-1; j_call: TRBJ2-7; clone_size: many; cdr3_aa: CASSERQTYEQYF; cdr3_nt: TGTGCCAGCAGTGAACGTCAGACCTACGAGCAGTACTTC
d_call: .; v_call: TRBV7-9; j_call: TRBJ2-7; clone_size: .; cdr3_aa: CASSSTGFSIHEQYF; cdr3_nt: TGTGCCAGCAGCTCTACAGGGTTTAGTATCCACGAGCAGTACTTC